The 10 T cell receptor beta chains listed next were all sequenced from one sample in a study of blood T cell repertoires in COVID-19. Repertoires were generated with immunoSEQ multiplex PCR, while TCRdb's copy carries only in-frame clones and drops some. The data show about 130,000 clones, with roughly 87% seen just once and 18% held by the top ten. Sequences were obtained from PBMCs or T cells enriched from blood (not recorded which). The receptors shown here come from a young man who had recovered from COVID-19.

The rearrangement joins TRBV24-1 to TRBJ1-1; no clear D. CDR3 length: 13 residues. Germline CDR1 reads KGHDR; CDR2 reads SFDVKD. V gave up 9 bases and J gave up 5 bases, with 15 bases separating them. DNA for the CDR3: TGTGCCACCTCAGCGGGTCTCGGGACTGAAGCTTTCTTT. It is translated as CATSAGLGTEAFF.

DNA for the CDR3: TGTGCCAGTAGTATGAACAGGGGGCTGACCGGGGAGCTGTTTTTT. Encoded protein: CASSMNRGLTGELFF. The chain links TRBV19 to TRBJ2-2, with 9 bases that match TRBD1. Germline V gives CDR1 LNHDA, CDR2 SQIVND (reference sequence). The CDR3 consists of 15 residues. Trimming at V came to 3 bases and at J to 5 bases, leaving 4 bases not matched to a gene.

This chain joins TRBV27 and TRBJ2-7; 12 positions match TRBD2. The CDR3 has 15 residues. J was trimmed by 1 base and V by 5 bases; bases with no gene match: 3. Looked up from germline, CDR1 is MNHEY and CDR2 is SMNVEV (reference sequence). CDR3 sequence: CASSILAGGSYEQYF. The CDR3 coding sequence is TGTGCCAGCAGTATCCTAGCGGGGGGGTCCTACGAGCAGTACTTC.

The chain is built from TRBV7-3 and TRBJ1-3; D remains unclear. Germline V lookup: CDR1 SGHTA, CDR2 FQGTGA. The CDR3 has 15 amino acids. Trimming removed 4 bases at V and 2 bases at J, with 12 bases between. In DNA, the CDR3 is TGTGCCAGCAGCTCGATTCAGGCCCCTGGAAACACCATATATTTT. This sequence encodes CASSSIQAPGNTIYF.

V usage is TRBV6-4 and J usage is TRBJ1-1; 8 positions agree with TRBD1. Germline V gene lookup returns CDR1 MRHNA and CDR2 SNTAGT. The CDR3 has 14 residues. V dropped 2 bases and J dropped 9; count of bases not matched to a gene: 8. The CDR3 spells CASSDTNRGSQAFF. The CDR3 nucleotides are TGTGCCAGCAGTGACACAAACAGGGGGAGTCAAGCTTTCTTT.

The CDR3 DNA reads TGTGCCAGCAGCGCAACGGGACAAACCTCCTACAATGAGCAGTTCTTC. Protein sequence: CASSATGQTSYNEQFF. The V and J genes are TRBV9 and TRBJ2-1; D possibly corresponds to TRBD1 (6 bases). The CDR3 is 16 amino acids. V lost 3 bases to trimming and J lost 0 bases, with 13 bases between them. Germline CDR1 reads SGDLS; CDR2 reads YYNGEE.

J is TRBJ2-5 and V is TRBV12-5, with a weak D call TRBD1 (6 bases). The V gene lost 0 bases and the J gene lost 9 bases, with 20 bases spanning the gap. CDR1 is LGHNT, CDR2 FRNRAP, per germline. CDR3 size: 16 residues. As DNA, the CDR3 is TGTGCTAGTGGTTTGGTACTGGGACATTCGACGGAGCCCCAGTACTTC. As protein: CASGLVLGHSTEPQYF. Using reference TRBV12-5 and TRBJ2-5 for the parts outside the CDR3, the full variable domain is DARVTQTPRHKVTEMGQEVTMRCQPILGHNTVFWYRQTMMQGLELLAYFRNRAPLDDSGMPKDRFSAEMPDATLATLKIQPSEPRDSAVYFCASGLVLGHSTEPQYFGPGTRLLVL.

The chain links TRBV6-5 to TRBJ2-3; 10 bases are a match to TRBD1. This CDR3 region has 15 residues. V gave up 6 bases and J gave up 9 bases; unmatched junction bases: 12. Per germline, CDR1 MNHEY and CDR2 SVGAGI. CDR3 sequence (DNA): TGTGCCAGCAGCAACCGGGACAGGGGATGGTGGACGCAGTATTTT. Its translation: CASSNRDRGWWTQYF.

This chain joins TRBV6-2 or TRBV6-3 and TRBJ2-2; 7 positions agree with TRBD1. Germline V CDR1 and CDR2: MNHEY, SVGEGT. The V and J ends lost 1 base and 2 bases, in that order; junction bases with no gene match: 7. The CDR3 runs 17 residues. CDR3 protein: CASSYLRPGGNTGELFF. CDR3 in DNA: TGTGCCAGCAGTTACTTAAGACCAGGGGGAAACACCGGGGAGCTGTTTTTT.

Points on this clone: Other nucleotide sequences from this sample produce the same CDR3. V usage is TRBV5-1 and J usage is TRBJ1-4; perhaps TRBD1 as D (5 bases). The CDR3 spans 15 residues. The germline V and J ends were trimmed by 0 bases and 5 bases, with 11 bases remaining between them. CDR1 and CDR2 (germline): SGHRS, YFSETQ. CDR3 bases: TGCGCCAGCAGCTTGGACGGGGACTTAAATGAAAAACTGTTTTTT. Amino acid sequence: CASSLDGDLNEKLFF.